This TCR beta chain was found in a study of blood T cell repertoires in COVID-19. Study details: Italy, Spain and the United States were the sources of the convalescent and acute COVID-19 samples.

The participants were between roughly 18 and 89 years old and came from roughly 25 US areas. Original processing notes: Amplification with reference gene primers provided the estimates of nucleated cell counts. Here immunoSEQ multiplex PCR was the method, and the copy in TCRdb shows in-frame clones only, minus some. Clone size and V and J calls were adopted from that table, with D and trimming inferred from the DNA. The profile shows 150,000 to 200,000 clones, about nine tenths of them singletons. V dropped 2 bases and J dropped 0; count of bases not matched to a gene: 7. The germline CDR1 and CDR2 sequences are KGHSH and LQKENI. The length of the CDR3 is 18 residues.

The chain is built from TRBV18 and TRBJ1-6; 7 bases match TRBD1. The sequenced sample consisted of PBMCs or T cells enriched from blood (not recorded which). This sequence was found in a woman in her 30s who had recovered from COVID-19. The DNA for the CDR3 is TGTGCCAGCTCACCAGCGGGACAGTACCTCTCCTATAATTCACCCCTCCACTTT. It codes for CASSPAGQYLSYNSPLHF.